Listed below are T cell receptor beta chains from one sample, sequenced in a study of vaccination and CD4 T cells after COVID-19. TCRdb reprocessed the PCR reads with MiXCR, giving one entry per CDR3 protein. The sample yields fewer than 20,000 distinct CDR3 sequences, about 63% seen once. Their cognate antigens are unknown. Input material: CD4+ T cells from blood, cultured in vitro. Every receptor here comes from a human donor who had recovered from COVID-19. Each CDR3 is given with its conserved first and last residue. The D gene is left open where the match is weak. Expanded clones are given a class, and other clones once, few, many or no size at all.

j_call	d_call	clone_size	v_call	cdr3_nt	cdr3_aa
TRBJ2-6	-	-	TRBV30	TGTGCCTGGATGTGGGGTAGCTCTGGGGCCAACGTCCTGACTTTC	CAWMWGSSGANVLTF
TRBJ1-5	TRBD1	-	TRBV12-3/TRBV12-4	TGTGCCAGCAGACAGGGACAGGGAAGTCAGCCCCAGCATTTT	CASRQGQGSQPQHF
TRBJ1-1	-	few	TRBV20-1	TGCAGTGCTAGAGATGGTGTAAACACTGAAGCTTTCTTT	CSARDGVNTEAFF
TRBJ2-7	-	-	TRBV2	TGTGCCTCGGGGGTAGCATACGAGCAGTACTTC	CASGVAYEQYF
TRBJ2-3	-	-	TRBV29-1	TGCAGCGTTGCCCCAGATACGCAGTATTTT	CSVAPDTQYF
TRBJ1-5	-	-	TRBV7-9	TGTGCCAGCAGCCAAAAGGGACAAGGGCTTAGTCAGCCCCAGCATTTT	CASSQKGQGLSQPQHF
TRBJ2-2	TRBD2	-	TRBV20-1	TGCAGTGCTAGAGTTAGCGGGAGGGACACCGGGGAGCTGTTTTTT	CSARVSGRDTGELFF
TRBJ1-6	-	-	TRBV7-2	TGTGCCAGCAGCTTAGGTACCTCCTATAATTCACCCCTCCACTTT	CASSLGTSYNSPLHF
TRBJ1-2	TRBD1	few	TRBV11-3	TGTGCCAGCAGCTCAGGGGGCGAAGGGGGCTACACCTTC	CASSSGGEGGYTF
TRBJ2-1	-	-	TRBV7-6	TGTGCCAGCAGCTTAGGAGGCCTGCGGGCTGAGCAGTTCTTC	CASSLGGLRAEQFF
TRBJ2-3	TRBD1	once	TRBV27	TGTGCCAGCAGGCTGGACAGGGCACCAGATACGCAGTATTTT	CASRLDRAPDTQYF
TRBJ2-7	TRBD1	once	TRBV19	TGTGCCAGTAGTATCTCACCTCAGGGGGCAAGCTACGAGCAGTACTTC	CASSISPQGASYEQYF
TRBJ1-5	-	-	TRBV7-8	TGTGCCAGCAGCTTACAAGGGCAGAGCAATCAGCCCCAGCATTTT	CASSLQGQSNQPQHF
TRBJ2-3	-	-	TRBV11-2	TGTGCCAGCAGCTTACTCCGGAACACAGATACGCAGTATTTT	CASSLLRNTDTQYF
TRBJ1-6	-	-	TRBV7-4	TGTGCCAGCAGCTTAGATAGCGGGTCCGATTCACCCCTCCACTTT	CASSLDSGSDSPLHF
TRBJ1-2	TRBD1	-	TRBV7-9	TGTGCCAGCAGAACTCCGGTCGGGACAGGGTTTCGCTATGGCTACACCTTC	CASRTPVGTGFRYGYTF
TRBJ2-2	-	few	TRBV19	TGTGCCAGTAGTATGAAGGGTTCCGGGGAGCTGTTTTTT	CASSMKGSGELFF
TRBJ2-5	-	-	TRBV6-2/TRBV6-3	TGTGCCAGCAGTTACGGACTGAACCGAGAGACCCAGTACTTC	CASSYGLNRETQYF
TRBJ1-1	-	-	TRBV7-2	TGTGCCAGCAGCTTAGTCGGGGGGCGCTGGACTGAAGCTTTCTTT	CASSLVGGRWTEAFF
TRBJ2-2	-	-	TRBV19	TGTGCCACCTTCGACAGTGTTTACACCGGGGAGCTGTTTTTT	CATFDSVYTGELFF
TRBJ2-3	-	few	TRBV15	TGTGCCACCAGCAGAGTTGCTAGCGAGACAGATACGCAGTATTTT	CATSRVASETDTQYF
TRBJ2-5	-	few	TRBV5-4	TGTGCCAGCAGCTCACCCCAAACCCCGACAGCCAGGACCCAGTACTTC	CASSSPQTPTARTQYF
TRBJ1-4	-	-	TRBV2	TGTGCCAGCAGTACGGGGGTCGGGAAACTGTTTTTT	CASSTGVGKLFF
TRBJ1-1	TRBD1	few	TRBV19	TGTGCCAGTTTCAGCCGGGACAGGTTTTTGAACACTGAAGCTTTCTTT	CASFSRDRFLNTEAFF
TRBJ1-5	-	-	TRBV27	TGTGCCAGCAGCTGGACAGCCCTGAATCAGCCCCAGCATTTT	CASSWTALNQPQHF
TRBJ1-5	-	-	TRBV7-2	TGTGCCAGCAGCCCATCACGGGTTTTGGAGCCCCAGCATTTT	CASSPSRVLEPQHF
TRBJ2-7	TRBD1	-	TRBV15	TGTGCCACCAGCAAGACAGGGGGCGGGTACGAGCAGTACTTC	CATSKTGGGYEQYF
TRBJ2-5	TRBD2	-	TRBV7-9	TGTGCCAGCAGGCTAGCGGGGGGGCAAGAAGAGACCCAGTACTTC	CASRLAGGQEETQYF
TRBJ2-5	TRBD1	few	TRBV7-6	TGTGCCAGCAGCTTTTCAGGGGGCGACCAAGAGACCCAGTACTTC	CASSFSGGDQETQYF
TRBJ2-1	-	few	TRBV7-3	TGTGCCAGCAGCTCCGGAGTTGAGCAGTTCTTC	CASSSGVEQFF
TRBJ1-2	-	-	TRBV6-5	TGTGCCAGCAGTTACGAGGGACTCGGTAGCTATGGCTACACCTTC	CASSYEGLGSYGYTF
TRBJ2-3	TRBD1	-	TRBV7-9	TGTGCCAGCAGCTTGATAGGACAGGGAGGTTTTTTGGCTACGCAGTATTTT	CASSLIGQGGFLATQYF
TRBJ2-3	TRBD2	-	TRBV20-1	TGCAGTGCTGGGATGAGTAGCGGGGGGACCACAGATACGCAGTATTTT	CSAGMSSGGTTDTQYF
TRBJ2-7	-	-	TRBV6-5	TGTGCCAGCAGTTACAAAGGGGATTACGAGCAGTACTTC	CASSYKGDYEQYF
TRBJ1-1	TRBD1	few	TRBV6-5	TGTGCCAGCAGTTACATCCCAGGGGGCGGCACTGAAGCTTTCTTT	CASSYIPGGGTEAFF
TRBJ1-2	TRBD1	few	TRBV19	TGTGCCAGTAGCAGACAGGGCTATGGCTACACCTTC	CASSRQGYGYTF
TRBJ1-1	-	-	TRBV14	TGTGCCAGCAGCCAAGATATGGACACTGAAGCTTTCTTT	CASSQDMDTEAFF
TRBJ2-1	TRBD1	-	TRBV28	TGTGCCAGCAGACTAGGACAGGGGGATGCGTTCTTC	CASRLGQGDAFF
TRBJ1-5	-	-	TRBV20-1	TGCAGTGCCCCCGGGCTTAGCAATCAGCCCCAGCATTTT	CSAPGLSNQPQHF
TRBJ2-7	TRBD1	-	TRBV12-3/TRBV12-4	TGTGCCAGCAGTTTAGTCAGGGGGCTCAACGAGCAGTACTTC	CASSLVRGLNEQYF
TRBJ2-4	-	few	TRBV7-2	TGTGCCAGCAGCGATACAGGACGTGGGGCCAAAAACATTCAGTACTTC	CASSDTGRGAKNIQYF
TRBJ1-2	-	few	TRBV29-1	TGCAGCGCCCCCGCACAGGGCTCGGGCTACACCTTC	CSAPAQGSGYTF
TRBJ2-7	TRBD2	-	TRBV4-2	TGTGCCAGCAGCCAAGGACTAGCGGATCCCTACGAGCAGTACTTC	CASSQGLADPYEQYF
TRBJ2-1	TRBD2	-	TRBV7-2	TGTGCCAGCAGCCAGGCGGGGGGCCAGCAGTTCTTC	CASSQAGGQQFF